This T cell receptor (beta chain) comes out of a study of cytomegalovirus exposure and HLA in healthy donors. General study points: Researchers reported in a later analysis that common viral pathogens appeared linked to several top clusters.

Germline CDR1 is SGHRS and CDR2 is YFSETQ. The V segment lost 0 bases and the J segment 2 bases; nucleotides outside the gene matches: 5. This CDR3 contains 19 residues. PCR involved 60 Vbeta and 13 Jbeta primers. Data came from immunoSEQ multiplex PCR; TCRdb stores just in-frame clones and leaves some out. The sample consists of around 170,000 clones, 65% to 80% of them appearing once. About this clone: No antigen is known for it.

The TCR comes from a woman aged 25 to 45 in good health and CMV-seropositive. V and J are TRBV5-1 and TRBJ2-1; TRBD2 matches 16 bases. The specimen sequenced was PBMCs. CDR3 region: CASSLDGTSGGATYNEQFF. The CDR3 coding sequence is TGCGCCAGCAGCTTGGATGGGACTAGCGGGGGGGCAACCTACAATGAGCAGTTCTTC.